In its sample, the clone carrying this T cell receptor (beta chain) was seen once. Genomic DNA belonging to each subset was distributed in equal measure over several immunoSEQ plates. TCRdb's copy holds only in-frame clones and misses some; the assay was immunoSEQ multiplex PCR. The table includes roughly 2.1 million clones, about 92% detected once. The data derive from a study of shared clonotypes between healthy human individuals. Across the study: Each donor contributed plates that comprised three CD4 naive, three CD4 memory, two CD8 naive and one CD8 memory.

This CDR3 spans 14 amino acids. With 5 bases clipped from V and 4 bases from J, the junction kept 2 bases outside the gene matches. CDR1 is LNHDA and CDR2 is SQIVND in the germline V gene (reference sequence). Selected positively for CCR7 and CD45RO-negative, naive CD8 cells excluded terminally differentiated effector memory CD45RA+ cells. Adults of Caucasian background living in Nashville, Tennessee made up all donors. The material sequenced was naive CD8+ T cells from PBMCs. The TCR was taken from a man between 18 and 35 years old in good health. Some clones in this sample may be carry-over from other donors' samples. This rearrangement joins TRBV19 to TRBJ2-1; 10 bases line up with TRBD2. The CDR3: CASSPSGRYNEQFF. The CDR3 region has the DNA TGTGCCAGTAGTCCTAGCGGGAGATACAATGAGCAGTTCTTC.